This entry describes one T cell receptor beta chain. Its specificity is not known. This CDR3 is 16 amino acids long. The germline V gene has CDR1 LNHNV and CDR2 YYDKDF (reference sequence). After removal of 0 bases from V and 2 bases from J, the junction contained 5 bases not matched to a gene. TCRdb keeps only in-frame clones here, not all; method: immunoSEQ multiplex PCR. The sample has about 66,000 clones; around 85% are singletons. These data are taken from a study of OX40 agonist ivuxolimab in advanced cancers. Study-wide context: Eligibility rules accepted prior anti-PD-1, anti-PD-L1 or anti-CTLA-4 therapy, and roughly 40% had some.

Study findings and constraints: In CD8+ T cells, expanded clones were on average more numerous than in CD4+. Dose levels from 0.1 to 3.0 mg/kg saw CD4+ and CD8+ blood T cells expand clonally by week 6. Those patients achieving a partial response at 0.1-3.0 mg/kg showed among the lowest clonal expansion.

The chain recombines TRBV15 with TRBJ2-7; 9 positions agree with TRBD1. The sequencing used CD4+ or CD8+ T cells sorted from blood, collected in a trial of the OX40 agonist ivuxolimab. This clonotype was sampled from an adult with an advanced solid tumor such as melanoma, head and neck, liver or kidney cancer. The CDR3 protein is CATSRDRTGGAYEQYF. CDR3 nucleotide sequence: TGTGCCACCAGCAGAGATAGAACAGGGGGCGCCTACGAGCAGTACTTC.